The clone carrying this T cell receptor beta chain occurred once. This sample stems from a study of T cells in localized non-small cell lung cancer. CDR1 and CDR2 from the germline V gene are SGHRS and YFSETQ. This CDR3 is built from 15 residues. Deletions cut 4 bases from V and 0 bases from J, with 8 bases between. TCRdb's table, derived via immunoSEQ multiplex PCR, lists solely in-frame clones and lacks some. The sample lists roughly 27,000 clones; roughly 90% were seen once. This sequence originates from a woman aged 40-69 years with stage III lung adenocarcinoma. V usage is TRBV5-1 and J usage is TRBJ2-6; D gene unclear. The specimen comprised peripheral blood mononuclear cells, sampled before any cancer treatment. The CDR3 spells CASSPDNSGANVLTF. The CDR3 bases are TGCGCCAGCAGCCCCGACAACTCTGGGGCCAACGTCCTGACTTTC. Full variable domain (remainder filled in from reference TRBV5-1 and TRBJ2-6): KAGVTQTPRYLIKTRGQQVTLSCSPISGHRSVSWYQQTPGQGLQFLFEYFSETQRNKGNFPGRFSGRQFSNSRSEMNVSTLELGDSALYLCASSPDNSGANVLTFGAGSRLTVL.